This T cell receptor (beta chain) was sequenced for a study of cytomegalovirus exposure and HLA in healthy donors. Study observations and caveats: Most TCR sequences proved rare, with some public TCRs found in many donors. One cluster of highly shared sequence variants probably arose as a sequencing artifact. A later analysis linked some 17,000 TCR beta sequences to HLA alleles at 0.05 false discovery rate. Immune exposure was documented only through CMV serostatus.

CDR3 length: 13 residues. Losses at the gene ends were 8 bases for V and 0 bases for J; bases not matched to a gene: 4. From germline, CDR1 is MDHEN and CDR2 SYDVKM. As for this clone: The antigen remains undetermined.

The PCR was carried out with 60 Vbeta primers and 13 Jbeta primers. The assay was immunoSEQ multiplex PCR, and TCRdb's table has in-frame clones only and misses some. The sample table sets out about 110,000 clones. Sequencing was carried out using PBMCs. The source is a man aged 35 to 55 in good health and CMV-seropositive. The chain uses TRBV28 and TRBJ2-7; TRBD1 matches at 7 bases. The CDR3 protein is CASGQDSSYEQYF. CDR3 nucleotide sequence: TGTGCCAGCGGACAGGATAGCTCCTACGAGCAGTACTTC.